These 19 T cell receptor beta chains were sequenced from one sample in a study of tumor and adjacent non-tumor tissue in lung cancer (dated by TCRdb to the late 2010s). Bulk unsorted tissue served as the source for RNA extraction, and RNA quality was assessed using a NanoDrop ND-1000 and an Agilent 2100. The library relied on multiplex PCR. For sequencing, an Illumina HiSeq 2500 was employed. TCRbeta libraries were constructed through three rounds of nested PCR with primers (Table S4) according to protocols modified from ARM-PCR. The public reads were reanalyzed by TCRdb: fastp trimming at Q25, MiXCR alignment, in-frame beta chains only. A single entry per CDR3 protein holds the most common genes and DNA from its merged rows. The sample table holds more than 85,000 distinct CDR3 sequences, of which over 70% were seen once. The top ten hold 20% to 25% of the sample. Sequenced: lung tumor tissue. The receptors come from a man in his 70s with non-small cell lung cancer.

As regards this clonotype: A read error may account for a junction end that differs from germline. The DNA for the CDR3 is TGCAGCGTTGGATCCCCGGGACACTGGGGATATGGCTACACATTC. Its protein product is CSVGSPGHWGYGYTF. The rearrangement joins TRBV29-1 to TRBJ1-2, with D possibly TRBD1 on 6 matching bases. Per germline, CDR1 SQVTM and CDR2 ANQGSEA. This CDR3 is 15 amino acids long. The full variable domain, in which reference TRBV29-1 and TRBJ1-2 provide the parts outside the CDR3, is SAVISQKPSRDICQRGTSLTIQCQVDSQVTMMFWYRQQPGQSLTLIATANQGSEATYESGFVIDKFPISRPNLTFSTLTVSNMSPEDSSIYLCSVGSPGHWGYGYTFGSGTRLTVV.

This chain uses TRBV5-4 with TRBJ2-7; maybe TRBD2 (5 bases). The CDR3 is 16 residues long. The germline V gene has CDR1 SGHNT and CDR2 YYREEE (reference sequence). CDR3 sequence reads: CESSLDGTGYPYEQYF. In DNA form, the CDR3 reads TGTGAAAGCAGCTTGGACGGTACGGGGTATCCGTACGAGCAGTACTTC.

In this sample, this clonotype turned up once. A much bigger clone sits one base away, suggesting this may be a read error. The rearrangement uses TRBV20-1 and TRBJ2-1; D is undetermined. Germline values: CDR1 DFQATT, CDR2 SNEGSKA (reference sequence). The ends were cut back, 0 bases at V and 0 bases at J, with 9 bases in the middle. The CDR3 totals 15 residues. CDR3 region: CSARDRQTSYNEQFF. DNA of the CDR3: TGCAGTGCTAGAGATCGACAAACCTCCTACAATGAGCAGTTCTTC.

With respect to this clonotype: Since the CDR3 does not end with the conserved phenylalanine or tryptophan, this likely comes from a read error. The DNA is omitted, as the CDR3 cannot be located on it reliably, and the CDR3 follows TCRdb's listing. The chain carries TRBV4-3 and TRBJ2-1; the listed D gene, TRBD2, was not tested against the DNA. The CDR3 is 17 residues long, counting both termini. Germline CDR1 and CDR2: LGHNA and YSLEER. Here the CDR3 reads CASNQDPAGVEYNERFS.

The chain links TRBV2 to TRBJ2-3; 10 bases are shared with TRBD2. The CDR3 is 15 amino acids. Per germline, CDR1 SNHLY and CDR2 FYNNEI. V gave up 6 bases and J gave up 5 bases; unmatched junction bases: 8. The CDR3 bases are TGTGCCAGCAGGCTAGCGGGAGCTTCCGAAGATACGCAGTATTTT. Protein sequence: CASRLAGASEDTQYF.

Remarks on this clonotype: Given a much more abundant clone one base away, this may be a read error. This CDR3 is missing its conserved last phenylalanine or tryptophan, likely due to a read error. J is TRBJ2-1 and V is TRBV5-4; 8 bases agree with TRBD2. CDR3 length: 15 amino acids. The trim removed 0 bases at V and 7 bases at J, leaving 6 bases unmatched. The germline gives CDR1 SGHNT, CDR2 YYREEE (reference sequence). CDR3 in amino acids: CASSLVGGAKNEQFL. Here the CDR3 DNA reads TGTGCCAGCAGCTTGGTCGGGGGGGCCAAGAATGAGCAGTTCTTA.

Note on this clonotype: One end of the junction fails to match germline, which may point to a read error. This chain connects TRBV11-3 to TRBJ1-2; D ambiguous. Germline values: CDR1 SGHNT, CDR2 YENEEA. This CDR3 region has 12 residues. CDR3 sequence reads: CASSPSAYGYTF. CDR3 DNA: TGTGCCAGCAGCCCGAGTGCCTATGGCTATACCTTC.

This clonotype was detected ten times or more. The chain is built from TRBV5-4 and TRBJ1-1; D is uncertain. V was pared by 0 bases and J by 7 bases, with 13 bases between. Germline V gives CDR1 SGHNT, CDR2 YYREEE (reference sequence). The CDR3 totals 14 residues. CDR3 loop: CASSLEMGSIEAFF. CDR3 nucleotide sequence: TGTGCCAGCAGCTTGGAAATGGGTTCGATTGAAGCTTTCTTT.

The chain employs TRBV6-5 and TRBJ1-1; TRBD1 matches 10 bases. The CDR3 is 15 residues long. The V and J ends lost 11 bases and 4 bases, in that order; junction bases with no gene match: 13. Germline CDR1 MNHEY, CDR2 SVGAGI. In DNA, the CDR3 is TGTGCCGGTAGGACCGGGACAGGGGTTGTCACTGAAGCTTTCTTT. Protein sequence: CAGRTGTGVVTEAFF.

Concerning this clonotype: An end of the junction does not agree with germline; a read error may underlie this. The chain joins TRBV11-1 to TRBJ1-2, with D unclear. Germline assignment: CDR1 SGHAT and CDR2 FQDESV (reference sequence). The CDR3 is made up of 12 amino acids. The CDR3 DNA is TGTGCCAGCAGCATATACAGAAATGGCTACAGCTTC. Protein product: CASSIYRNGYSF.

In regard to this clonotype: In this CDR3 the conserved last residue, phenylalanine or tryptophan, is missing, so a read error is likely. The chain recombines TRBV5-4 with TRBJ2-5; a weak D match, TRBD1 (6 bases). Germline loops: CDR1 SGHNT, CDR2 YYREEE (reference sequence). This CDR3 comprises 14 residues. The CDR3 DNA is TGTGCCAGTAGCTTGGGTGGCACTGTTGGGACACAGTACTCC. Its translation: CASSLGGTVGTQYS.

In regard to this clonotype: A junction boundary mismatches the germline segment, possibly from a read error. V and J are TRBV4-2 and TRBJ2-7, with TRBD2 identical over 10 bases. In germline, CDR1 is LGHNA, CDR2 YNFKEQ. The CDR3 has 14 residues. CDR3 nucleotide sequence: TGCGTAAGCAGCCGAGCGGGAGGGCCCCACGAGCAGTACTTC. Translation gives CVSSRAGGPHEQYF.

This clonotype was seen just once. The junction departs from the called germline gene at one end, perhaps through a read error. The chain links TRBV29-1 to TRBJ2-7, with D maybe TRBD2 (6 bases). Germline CDR1 and CDR2: SQVTM and ANQGSEA. The CDR3 spans 14 residues. The chain's CDR3 is CSGGTCGRSYKQYF. CDR3 sequence (DNA): TGCAGCGGAGGGACTTGCGGCCGATCCTACAAGCAGTACTTC.

There are a few counts of this clonotype. A junction end diverges from the germline sequence, so it may reflect a read error. The chain uses TRBV20-1 and TRBJ2-7; 8 bases agree with TRBD2. The CDR3 loop spans 14 amino acids. Germline V gives CDR1 DFQATT, CDR2 SNEGSKA (reference sequence). The CDR3 DNA reads TGCAATGCTAGAGCCGGGCTAGCGGGCTACGAGCAGTACTTC. It specifies CNARAGLAGYEQYF.

The rearrangement links TRBV12-3 or TRBV12-4 to TRBJ2-1, with TRBD1 identical over 7 bases. CDR3 length: 15 amino acids. CDR3 bases: TGTGTCCGCAGTCCACAGGGGTTAAGGTACAATGAGCAGTTCTTC. It translates to CVRSPQGLRYNEQFF.

With regard to this clonotype: Since the CDR3 does not end with the conserved phenylalanine or tryptophan, this likely comes from a read error. The chain couples TRBV5-4 to TRBJ2-7; D uncertain. Deletions cut 5 bases from V and 3 bases from J, with 9 bases between. Germline CDR1 and CDR2: SGHNT and YYREEE (reference sequence). The CDR3 is 12 residues long. This CDR3 is CASSLPNYEQYI. The CDR3 nucleotides are TGTGCCAGCAGTCTACCCAACTACGAGCAGTACATC.

As concerns this clonotype: Lacking the conserved final phenylalanine or tryptophan, this CDR3 likely reflects a read error. This chain uses TRBV10-3 with TRBJ2-2; the D gene is possibly TRBD2 (6 bases). There are 14 residues in the CDR3. CDR1 and CDR2 from the germline V gene are ENHRY and SYGVKD. As DNA, the CDR3 is TGTGCCATCGGGACTCCAACGAACACTGGGGAGCTGTTTTAT. Amino acid sequence: CAIGTPTNTGELFY.

This clonotype was observed once. One end of the junction varies from germline; a read error may be responsible. This chain joins TRBV6-6 and TRBJ2-1; 7 positions match TRBD1. Germline values: CDR1 MNHNY, CDR2 SVGAGI (reference sequence). The CDR3 loop spans 17 amino acids. The CDR3 protein is CAISCRQGSTTIDEQFF. The CDR3 coding sequence is TGTGCCATCAGTTGCCGACAGGGAAGCACTACAATAGATGAGCAGTTCTTC.

On this clonotype itself: This sequence may be a read error, since a much larger clone differs from it by one base. The rearrangement links TRBV5-1 to TRBJ1-6; D is unresolved. This CDR3 has 14 residues. In germline, CDR1 is SGHRS, CDR2 YFSETQ. The CDR3, as DNA: TGCGCCAGCAGCTTGGATCGGACCGTCTCACACCTCCACTTT. Translated: CASSLDRTVSHLHF.